This T cell receptor beta chain was sequenced for a study of CD8 T cells in ankylosing spondylitis. Molecular-barcoded quantitative 5'-RACE produced these TCR beta libraries. TCRdb ran MiXCR on the 5' RACE reads and lists one entry per CDR3 protein. The repertoire holds approximately 150,000 distinct CDR3 sequences, 8.5% to 10% seen once, with approximately 15% in the top ten. This clonotype has ten or more counts. Its antigen is undetermined. V dropped 4 bases and J dropped 8 bases, with 13 bases sitting between them. The CDR3 contains 13 residues. CDR1 SGHRS and CDR2 YFSETQ come from the germline V gene. General study findings and limits: Characteristic of ankylosing spondylitis blood, it appeared, was a TCR beta motif comprising about eight highly homologous variants. The disease-linked clones had a CD8+ phenotype and low blood frequencies. It was reported that disease-linked clones were significantly enriched in matched ankylosing spondylitis synovial fluid.

The sequence came from a female donor with ankylosing spondylitis or in good health (not recorded which). Input material: blood, either unsorted or a sorted T cell fraction (not recorded which). V is TRBV5-1 and J is TRBJ2-4; a weak D match, TRBD2 (6 bases). CDR3 in amino acids: CASSVSGVDIQYF. CDR3 DNA: TGCGCCAGCAGCGTTAGCGGAGTTGACATTCAGTACTTC.